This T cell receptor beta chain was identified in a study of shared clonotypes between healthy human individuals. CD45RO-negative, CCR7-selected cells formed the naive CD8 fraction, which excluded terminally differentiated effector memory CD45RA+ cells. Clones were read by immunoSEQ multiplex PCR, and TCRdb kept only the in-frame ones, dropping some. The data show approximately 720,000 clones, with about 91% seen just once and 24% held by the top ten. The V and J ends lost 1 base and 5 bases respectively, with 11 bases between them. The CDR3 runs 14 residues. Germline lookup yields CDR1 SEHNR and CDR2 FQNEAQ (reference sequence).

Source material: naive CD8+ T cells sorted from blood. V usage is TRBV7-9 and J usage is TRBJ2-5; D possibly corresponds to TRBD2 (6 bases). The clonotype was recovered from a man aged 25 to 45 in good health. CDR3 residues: CASSLGGLVETQYF. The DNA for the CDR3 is TGTGCCAGCAGCTTAGGGGGACTTGTGGAGACCCAGTACTTC.